Presented here are 6 T cell receptor beta chains from one specimen sequenced in a study of blood T cell repertoires in COVID-19. Clones were sequenced by immunoSEQ multiplex PCR, and TCRdb holds only the in-frame ones, with some missing. The sample shows 110,000 to 150,000 clones, 86% of them seen only once. Specimen: PBMCs or T cells enriched from blood (not recorded which). All receptors come from a man in his fifties who had recovered from COVID-19.

The rearrangement uses TRBV5-4 and TRBJ2-1, with TRBD1 matching over 9 bases. The V gene's germline CDR1 is SGHNT and CDR2 YYREEE (reference sequence). CDR3 size: 15 residues. Losses at the gene ends were 4 bases for V and 5 bases for J; bases not matched to a gene: 7. CDR3 bases: TGTGCCAGCAGCCTGGGACAGGGCAGGGACAATGAGCAGTTCTTC. It encodes CASSLGQGRDNEQFF.

The V call is TRBV4-1, the J call TRBJ2-7; 10 positions agree with TRBD2. Germline V lookup: CDR1 MGHRA, CDR2 YSYEKL. CDR3 size: 15 residues. The V gene end was trimmed by 1 base and the J gene end by 3 bases; junction bases not matched to a gene: 3. This CDR3 is CASSQGPSGSYEQYF. CDR3 DNA sequence: TGCGCCAGCAGCCAAGGTCCTAGCGGGAGCTACGAGCAGTACTTC.

This chain connects TRBV19 to TRBJ2-7; D is perhaps TRBD1 (5 bases). Germline-derived CDR1 and CDR2 are LNHDA and SQIVND (reference sequence). There are 12 residues in the CDR3. V was shortened by 3 bases and J by 6 bases, with 9 bases between the two germline ends. The CDR3 sequence: CASSITGVEQYF. The CDR3 DNA sequence: TGTGCCAGTAGTATTACAGGAGTCGAGCAGTACTTC.

This CDR3 reads CASSEPGQGNSPLHF. CDR3 bases: TGTGCCAGCAGCGAACCGGGACAGGGGAATTCACCCCTCCACTTT. The J gene is TRBJ1-6, the V gene TRBV11-3; 10 nucleotides line up with TRBD1. CDR1 is SGHNT and CDR2 is YENEEA in the germline V gene. The CDR3 has 15 amino acids. V shed 5 bases and J 7 bases; nucleotides not matched to a gene: 5.

This chain uses TRBV5-1 with TRBJ1-2; 7 bases are a match to TRBD1. There are 14 residues in the CDR3. CDR1 and CDR2 from the germline V gene are SGHRS and YFSETQ. The V segment lost 2 bases and the J segment 3 bases; nucleotides outside the gene matches: 4. CDR3 nucleotides: TGCGCCAGCAGCTTAGGAGGGGGCCACTATGGCTACACCTTC. Translated: CASSLGGGHYGYTF.

V and J are TRBV4-1 and TRBJ1-5; D is perhaps TRBD1 (5 bases). The CDR3 contains 14 residues. From germline, CDR1 is MGHRA and CDR2 YSYEKL. With 3 bases removed from V and 4 bases from J, the gap between germline ends came to 10 bases. The CDR3 here is CASSHTQANQPQHF. The DNA for the CDR3 is TGCGCCAGCAGCCACACACAGGCAAATCAGCCCCAGCATTTT.